The clone carrying this T cell receptor (beta chain) was recorded once. What it binds is unknown. This specimen comes from a study of cytomegalovirus exposure and HLA in healthy donors. The primer mix had 60 Vbeta and 13 Jbeta primers. Generated by immunoSEQ multiplex PCR, the TCRdb table keeps only in-frame clones and is missing some. The sample consists of about 150,000 clones, under 85% of them appearing once. The donors were healthy bone marrow donors. V lost 4 bases to trimming and J lost 5 bases; unmatched junction nucleotides: 11. The CDR3 contains 16 residues. CDR1 is LNHDA and CDR2 is SQIVND in the germline V gene (reference sequence). The study, taken as a whole, reports: A later analysis linked a missense DCLRE1C variant to TCR beta V- and J-gene trimming.

The chain employs TRBV19 and TRBJ1-5, with 7 bases aligning to TRBD1. The sequenced sample was PBMCs. The sequence was obtained from a man younger than 35 in good health and CMV-seronegative. CDR3 DNA: TGTGCCAGTAGTAGGGTCTACAGGGGTATGGATCAGCCCCAGCATTTT. Translated: CASSRVYRGMDQPQHF.